A selection of T cell receptor beta chains follows, all from one sample in a study of pediatric ulcerative colitis. Assay: immunoSEQ multiplex PCR; the TCRdb copy retains only in-frame clones and omits some. The sample records under 6,000 clones, approximately 90% being singletons. The sequenced sample was blood. These receptors were collected from a boy between 5 and 17 years old who was a control in a study of pediatric ulcerative colitis. Both conserved end residues are part of each CDR3. The order of the fields is D gene, V gene, J gene, clone size, CDR3 DNA, CDR3 protein. D genes are given only for firm matches. Clone size is shown for a subset of rows, as once, few, many or a class of expanded clone.

>TRBD2|TRBV4-1|TRBJ2-1|-
TGCGCCAGCAGCCAGCTTGGACTAGCGTTTATGAGCTCCTACAATGAGCAGTTCTTC
CASSQLGLAFMSSYNEQFF
>TRBD1|TRBV5-1|TRBJ1-1|-
TGCGCCAGCAGCTGGGCGACAGGGGGAGCGCGCACTGAAGCTTTCTTT
CASSWATGGARTEAFF
>TRBD1|TRBV27|TRBJ1-5|-
TGTGCCAGCGGCCTTATCGGGACAGGGGGCTCTCAGCCCCAGCATTTT
CASGLIGTGGSQPQHF
>-|TRBV5-8|TRBJ1-2|-
TGTGCCAGCAGCTTGAACAGGGAACTAATCTTC
CASSLNRELIF
>-|TRBV7-2|TRBJ1-1|-
TGTGCCAGCAGCTTATGGCAGGGACGTAACACTGAAGCTTTCTTT
CASSLWQGRNTEAFF
>-|TRBV5-6|TRBJ2-1|few
TGTGCCAGCAGCTCCGGGGACCCCTGGAGGGATGAGCAGTTCTTC
CASSSGDPWRDEQFF
>-|TRBV9|TRBJ2-3|once
TGTGCCAGCAGCGCTGTCGGGGATACGCAGTATTTT
CASSAVGDTQYF
>TRBD1|TRBV5-1|TRBJ1-2|-
TGCGCCAGCAGCTTGGCCCGAGGGACAGTCCTCCCGTTTAACTATGGCTACACCTTC
CASSLARGTVLPFNYGYTF
>TRBD1|TRBV29-1|TRBJ1-1|-
TGCAGCGGCTACAGGGGAGAGCGGGCTTTCTTT
CSGYRGERAFF
>-|TRBV5-5|TRBJ1-1|-
TGTGCCAGCAGCTTGGGTGTCCTGTGGACTAAGAACACTGAAGCTTTCTTT
CASSLGVLWTKNTEAFF
>-|TRBV30|TRBJ2-1|-
TGTGCCTGGAGTGCGCGCAATGAGCAGTTCTTC
CAWSARNEQFF
>TRBD1|TRBV13|TRBJ1-5|few
TGTGCCAGCAGCATCGGACAGGGGGCTCAGCCCCAGCATTTT
CASSIGQGAQPQHF
>-|TRBV19|TRBJ2-5|-
TGTGCCAGTAGTAAATCGTGGAGAGCCATCCAAGAGACCCAGTACTTC
CASSKSWRAIQETQYF
>-|TRBV2|TRBJ1-4|-
TGTGCCAGCAGTGAACCGTATAAGGAAGTACTTGAAAAACTGTTTTTT
CASSEPYKEVLEKLFF
>-|TRBV6-5|TRBJ1-2|-
TGTGCCAGCAGTTACTCGTGGGACTCTAACTATGGCTACACCTTC
CASSYSWDSNYGYTF
>-|TRBV5-1|TRBJ1-1|-
TGCGCCAGCAGCTCGCCCCCGGGACTAGAAGCTTTCTTT
CASSSPPGLEAFF
>-|TRBV15|TRBJ2-1|-
TGTGCCACCAGCAGAGAGGGAGGTAGCTGGGGCTCCTACAATGAGCAGTTCTTC
CATSREGGSWGSYNEQFF
>-|TRBV2|TRBJ1-5|-
TGTGCCAGCGCAAGGCCTTTTAGCAATCAGCCCCAGCATTTT
CASARPFSNQPQHF
>-|TRBV5-6|TRBJ2-3|-
TGTGCCAGCAGCCCGGAAGGACGTGATACGCAGTATTTT
CASSPEGRDTQYF
>-|TRBV19|TRBJ1-2|-
TGTGCCAGTAGCCAGGGCTCCGGGGACTATGGCTACACCTTC
CASSQGSGDYGYTF
>-|TRBV7-2|TRBJ1-3|once
TGTGCCAGCAGCTTAGCCCTTCCAGGGGTTGGAAACACCATATATTTT
CASSLALPGVGNTIYF
>-|TRBV19|TRBJ1-1|-
TGTGCCAGTAGTACCCTCGGCGGGATGAACACTGAAGCTTTCTTT
CASSTLGGMNTEAFF
>TRBD2|TRBV29-1|TRBJ2-5|-
TGCAGCGTGCCGGGACTAGCGGATCCTCATAACCAAGAGACCCAGTACTTC
CSVPGLADPHNQETQYF
>TRBD1|TRBV13|TRBJ1-1|-
TGTGCCAGCAGCACAGACAGGGACGGGAACACTGAAGCTTTCTTT
CASSTDRDGNTEAFF
>-|TRBV6-6|TRBJ1-2|-
TGTGCCAGCAGCGACATTTGGGGGTCTAACTATGGCTACACCTTC
CASSDIWGSNYGYTF
>-|TRBV18|TRBJ2-3|-
TGTGCCAGCTCCCAACTTCCGGGACAAGGATCCACAGATACGCAGTATTTT
CASSQLPGQGSTDTQYF
>-|TRBV7-2|TRBJ2-7|-
TGTGCCAGCAGCCAGGGACGGTTGTCCTACGAGCAGTACTTC
CASSQGRLSYEQYF
>-|TRBV9|TRBJ2-1|-
TGTGCCAGCAGCGCCGTAAGAGGGGGCTCCTACAATGAGCAGTTCTTC
CASSAVRGGSYNEQFF
>-|TRBV5-4|TRBJ1-4|-
TGTGCCAGCAGCTCACCAGGGCCTAATGAAAAACTGTTTTTT
CASSSPGPNEKLFF
>-|TRBV9|TRBJ1-2|-
TGTGCCAGCAGCGTAGGGGGCGGATCAAGCTACACCTTC
CASSVGGGSSYTF
>TRBD1|TRBV12-5|TRBJ2-7|-
TGTGCTAGTGGTTTGGTAGCCAGGGGGTCCTACGAGCAGTACTTC
CASGLVARGSYEQYF
>-|TRBV19|TRBJ1-2|few
TGTGCCAGTAGTACCGCAACGAACTATGGCTACACCTTC
CASSTATNYGYTF
>TRBD2|TRBV5-8|TRBJ2-2|-
TGTGCCAGCAGCTGGCGGGAGGGAGGCACCGGGGAGCTGTTTTTT
CASSWREGGTGELFF